This T cell receptor (beta chain) was obtained from a study of PD-1 blockade in mismatch repair-deficient tumors. Study-wide findings and caveats: Rapid post-treatment expansion, then contraction, generally preceding radiologic response, marked tumor-resident clones.

The repertoire was sequenced with immunoSEQ multiplex PCR; TCRdb's copy has only in-frame clones and lacks some. Here the sample spans about 40,000 clones, 75% to 85% being singletons. As concerns this clone: Its antigen is undetermined.

All patients were mismatch repair deficient, assessed by either PCR or immunohistochemistry. This TCR was recovered from an adult with mismatch repair-deficient cancer. This sample comprised peripheral blood, obtained 4 weeks after starting pembrolizumab.

DNA for the CDR3: TGTGCCTGGAGTGTTAGGGACAGAGGTCTGAACACTGAAGCTTTCTTT. Its protein is CAWSVRDRGLNTEAFF. The chain combines TRBV30 with TRBJ1-1, with 7 bases lining up with TRBD1. Germline V gene lookup returns CDR1 GTSNPN and CDR2 SVGIG (reference sequence). V shed 0 bases, J shed 0 bases, and the junction held 7 bases outside the gene matches. The CDR3 has 16 residues.